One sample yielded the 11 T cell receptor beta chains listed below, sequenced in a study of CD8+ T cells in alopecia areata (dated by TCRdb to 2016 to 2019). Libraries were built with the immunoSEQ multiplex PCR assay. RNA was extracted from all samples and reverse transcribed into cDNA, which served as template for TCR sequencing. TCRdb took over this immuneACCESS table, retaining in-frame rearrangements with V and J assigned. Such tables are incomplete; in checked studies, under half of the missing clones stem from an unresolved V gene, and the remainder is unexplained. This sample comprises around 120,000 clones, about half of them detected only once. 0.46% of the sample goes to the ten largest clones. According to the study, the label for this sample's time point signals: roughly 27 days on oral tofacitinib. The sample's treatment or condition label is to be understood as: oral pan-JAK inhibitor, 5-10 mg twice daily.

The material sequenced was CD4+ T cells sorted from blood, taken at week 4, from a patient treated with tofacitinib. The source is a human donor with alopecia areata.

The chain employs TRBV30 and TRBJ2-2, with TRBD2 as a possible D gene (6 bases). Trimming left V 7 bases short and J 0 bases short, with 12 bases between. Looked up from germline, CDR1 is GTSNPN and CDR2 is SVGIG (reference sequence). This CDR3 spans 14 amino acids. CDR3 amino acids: CASRSGPNTGELFF. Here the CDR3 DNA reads TGTGCCTCAAGGAGCGGGCCGAACACCGGGGAGCTGTTTTTT.

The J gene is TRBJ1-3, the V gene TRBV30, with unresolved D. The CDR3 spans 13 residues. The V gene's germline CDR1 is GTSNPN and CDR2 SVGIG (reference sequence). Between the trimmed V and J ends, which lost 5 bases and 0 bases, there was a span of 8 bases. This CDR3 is CAWGPSSGNTIYF. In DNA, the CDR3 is TGTGCCTGGGGACCGAGCTCTGGAAACACCATATATTTT.

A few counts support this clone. The CDR3 region is CASSESFLKTQYF. CDR3 DNA sequence: TGTGCCAGCAGTGAATCCTTTCTAAAGACGCAGTATTTT. The V and J genes are TRBV2 and TRBJ2-3; D is undetermined. Trimming took off 2 bases at V and 9 bases at J, with 12 bases between the two ends. Germline assignment: CDR1 SNHLY and CDR2 FYNNEI. The CDR3 sequence is 13 residues long.

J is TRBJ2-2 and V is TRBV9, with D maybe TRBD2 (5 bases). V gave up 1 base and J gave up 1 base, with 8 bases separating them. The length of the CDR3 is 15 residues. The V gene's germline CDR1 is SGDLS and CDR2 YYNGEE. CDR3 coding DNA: TGTGCCAGCAGCGTATACGAGGGGAACACCGGGGAGCTGTTTTTT. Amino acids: CASSVYEGNTGELFF.

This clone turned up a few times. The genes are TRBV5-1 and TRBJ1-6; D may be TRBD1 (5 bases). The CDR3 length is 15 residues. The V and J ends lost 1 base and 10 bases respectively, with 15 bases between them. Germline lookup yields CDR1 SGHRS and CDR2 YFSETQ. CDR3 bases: TGCGCCAGCAGCTTGATGGGGGATCATGGCTCACCCCTCCACTTT. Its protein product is CASSLMGDHGSPLHF.

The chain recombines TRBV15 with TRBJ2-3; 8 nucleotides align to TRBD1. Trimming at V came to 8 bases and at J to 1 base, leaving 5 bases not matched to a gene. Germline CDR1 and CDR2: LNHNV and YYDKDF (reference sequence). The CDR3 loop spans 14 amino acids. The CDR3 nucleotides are TGTGCCACCCGAACGGGACAGGGCACAGATACGCAGTATTTT. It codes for CATRTGQGTDTQYF. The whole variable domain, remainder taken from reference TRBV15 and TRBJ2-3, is DAMVIQNPRYQVTQFGKPVTLSCSQTLNHNVMYWYQQKSSQAPKLLFHYYDKDFNNEADTPDNFQSRRPNTSFCFLDIRSPGLGDTAMYLCATRTGQGTDTQYFGPGTRLTVL.

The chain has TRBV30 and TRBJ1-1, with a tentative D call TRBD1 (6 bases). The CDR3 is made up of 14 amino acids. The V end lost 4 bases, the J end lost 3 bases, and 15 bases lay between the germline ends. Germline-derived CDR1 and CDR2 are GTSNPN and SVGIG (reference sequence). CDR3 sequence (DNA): TGTGCCTGGACCCGGAGTAACAGGGACACTGAAGCTTTCTTT. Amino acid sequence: CAWTRSNRDTEAFF.

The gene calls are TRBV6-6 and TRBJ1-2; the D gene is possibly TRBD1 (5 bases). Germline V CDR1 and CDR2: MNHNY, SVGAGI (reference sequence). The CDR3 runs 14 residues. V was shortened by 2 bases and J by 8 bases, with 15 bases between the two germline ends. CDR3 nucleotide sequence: TGTGCCAGCAGTTACGGGGGAGTGGGTCGAGGCTACACCTTC. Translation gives CASSYGGVGRGYTF.

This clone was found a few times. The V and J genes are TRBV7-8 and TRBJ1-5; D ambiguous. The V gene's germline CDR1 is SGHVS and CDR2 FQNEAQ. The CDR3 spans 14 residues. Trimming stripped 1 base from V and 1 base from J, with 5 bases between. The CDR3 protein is CASSLERSNQPQHF. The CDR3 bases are TGTGCCAGCAGCTTAGAGAGGAGCAATCAGCCCCAGCATTTT.

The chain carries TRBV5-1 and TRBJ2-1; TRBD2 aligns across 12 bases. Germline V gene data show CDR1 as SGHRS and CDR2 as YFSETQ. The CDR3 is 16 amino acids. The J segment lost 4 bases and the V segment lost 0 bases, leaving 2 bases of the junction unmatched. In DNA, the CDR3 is TGCGCCAGCAGCTTGGGAGGACTAGCGGGGTACAATGAGCAGTTCTTC. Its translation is CASSLGGLAGYNEQFF.

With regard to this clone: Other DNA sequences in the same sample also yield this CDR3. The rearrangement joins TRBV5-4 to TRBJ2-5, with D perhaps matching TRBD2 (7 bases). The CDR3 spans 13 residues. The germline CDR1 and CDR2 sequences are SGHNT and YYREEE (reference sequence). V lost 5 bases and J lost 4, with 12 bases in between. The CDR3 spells CASSWGGGETQYF. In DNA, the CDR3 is TGTGCCAGCAGTTGGGGGGGCGGAGAGACCCAGTACTTC.